This TCR beta chain was observed in a study of cytomegalovirus exposure and HLA in healthy donors. Nobody recorded the CMV serostatus of this donor. The study ran its PCR with 60 Vbeta and 13 Jbeta primers. Only in-frame clones appear in the TCRdb table, and some are missing; sequencing was by immunoSEQ multiplex PCR. Altogether some 150,000 clones are present, roughly 83% being singletons, with the ten largest covering about 3.7%. Germline trimming cut 6 bases from V and 4 bases from J; bases unmatched to any gene: 7. Germline CDR1 and CDR2: LNHDA and SQIVND (reference sequence). CDR3 length: 14 residues.

This chain uses TRBV19 with TRBJ1-2; 8 bases fit TRBD1. The receptor comes from a human donor in good health. Input material: PBMCs. The CDR3 DNA reads as TGTGCCAGTAGCGCAGACAGGGGTGGCTATGGCTACACCTTC. This gives the protein CASSADRGGYGYTF.